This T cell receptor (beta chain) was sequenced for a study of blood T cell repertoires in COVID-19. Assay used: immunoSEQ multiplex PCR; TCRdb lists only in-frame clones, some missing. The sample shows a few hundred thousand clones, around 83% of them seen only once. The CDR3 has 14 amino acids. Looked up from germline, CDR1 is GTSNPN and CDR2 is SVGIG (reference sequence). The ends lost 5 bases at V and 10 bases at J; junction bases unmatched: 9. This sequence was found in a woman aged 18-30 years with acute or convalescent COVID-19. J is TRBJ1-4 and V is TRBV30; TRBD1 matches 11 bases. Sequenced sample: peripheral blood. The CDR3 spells CAWGQGAPVGKLFF. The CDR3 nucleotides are TGTGCCTGGGGACAGGGGGCTCCTGTGGGAAAACTGTTTTTT.